This TCR beta chain was sequenced for a study of T-cell reconstitution after alpha-beta-depleted transplantation in children listed by TCRdb under 2016. Context from the whole study: Using TCR repertoire profiling, the study quantitatively followed how T-cell immune reconstitution unfolded in children after TCRalphabeta/CD19-depleted allogeneic hematopoietic cell transplantation.

Library method: PCR. Sequencing instrument: Illumina HiSeq 2500. TCR library preparation used molecular barcoding, with unique molecular identifiers applied to normalize quantification of the TCRbeta repertoire. The public reads were quality trimmed at Q25 with fastp and then assembled into clones with MiXCR by TCRdb, keeping productive beta chains. Rows with one shared CDR3 protein collapse into an entry with the most common genes and DNA. Within this sample are a few hundred thousand distinct CDR3 sequences, with 9% to 12% of them counted one time only. The ten top clones hold 2% to 3% of the sample. Of note for this clonotype: The antigen it recognizes is unknown. The record has no base qualities; no much larger clone is one base away.

Material: PBMCs from the stem cell graft donor, obtained from the stem cell graft. This receptor was taken from a human donor who donated a stem cell graft to a child with acute lymphoblastic leukemia.

The nucleotide sequence is TGTGCCAGCAGCTTAGGGTTCGCTGTCGACGGAGATACGCAGTATTTT. This gives the protein CASSLGFAVDGDTQYF. The rearranged chain carries TRBV7-9 and TRBJ2-3; a confident D gene designation cannot be given. Spanning cysteine to phenylalanine, the CDR3 consists of 16 amino acids. The entry retains the CDR3 DNA only, 48 bases that are in frame from base 1. The trim is 1 base for V and 5 bases for J, with a gap of 16 bases between the germline ends. CDR1 and CDR2 are read off the germline V gene (reference sequence) as SEHNR and FQNEAQ.